This TCR beta chain originates from a study of Ad26.COV2.S vaccination and SARS-CoV-2 variants (dated by TCRdb to the early 2020s). As for the study more broadly: Vaccine-arm donors were drawn from COV1001, a multicentre, randomized, double-blind, placebo-controlled phase I-IIa trial of Ad26.COV2.S in healthy adults. Ad26.COV2.S was given intramuscularly at 5x10^10 or 1x10^11 viral particles, as a single shot or as two shots 56 days apart. Sequencing of the TCRbeta repertoire served to evaluate the specificity and breadth of SARS-CoV-2-reactive T cell receptors following Ad26.COV2.S vaccination. The TCR-sequenced set comprised approximately 30 samples: approximately 19 Ad26.COV2.S vaccine recipients, 5 placebo recipients and 8 SARS-CoV-2 convalescent individuals. Participants in the trial were split at random into five groups of five each, receiving low-dose or high-dose Ad26.COV2.S once or twice, or else placebo on both occasions. Blinding of investigators to trial group allocation was maintained during experiments and outcome assessment. The paper's findings and limits, for the study overall: Comparing responses between vaccine doses or regimens was not something the study was powered to do. It was noted by the authors that total T cell responses may have been underestimated by the TCR breadth and depth analyses. Vaccine and placebo recipients had similar non-spike TCR breadth, a finding consistent with the vaccine containing only spike. Spike-specific TCR breadth was higher in Ad26.COV2.S recipients than in placebo recipients (P = 0.0014). After vaccination, spike-specific CD8+ and CD4+ T cell responses were reported to show substantial breadth.

The intended sense of this specimen's treatment or condition label: some 20 received Ad26.COV2.S at low or high dose, single or two shots; about 5 received placebo; per-sample allocation not given. Repertoires of vaccine and placebo recipients were sequenced from samples collected on day 63 after the first injection. Cohort 1b enrolled roughly 25 adults aged 18-55 years at a single site in Boston, USA, between 29 July and 7 August 2020. Ad26.COV2.S was a replication-incompetent adenovirus type 26 vector expressing a prefusion-stabilized SARS-CoV-2 spike protein from the original Wuhan strain. The germline V and J ends show losses of 0 bases and 14 bases respectively, and no gene match explains 6 bases of the junction. Taken from the germline V gene, the CDR1 and CDR2 loops are MGHRA and YSYEKL. The CDR3 starts with the cysteine, ends with the phenylalanine, and has 13 residues. Left in the record is the CDR3 DNA by itself, 39 bases read in frame from the first base.

This clone was recorded only once. Its antigen target is currently unknown. No base quality values were provided; no much bigger clone lies one nucleotide off. The immunoSEQ Assay was used to sequence TCRbeta CDR3 regions. After extraction, genomic DNA underwent amplification by bias-controlled multiplex PCR, followed by high-throughput sequencing. On the authors' methods: To quantify the absolute abundance of every unique TCRbeta CDR3 region, sequences were collapsed and filtered. Usable DNA was measured by amplifying reference genes present in all nucleated cells, and TCRbeta template counts were normalized to that usable DNA to estimate T cell fraction. Repertoire TCRs were annotated as SARS-CoV-2-specific when V gene, CDR3 amino acid sequence and J gene were exactly matched to a known reactive TCR set. The reference SARS-CoV-2 TCR set came from MIRA and was filtered for enrichment in COVID-19-positive ImmuneCODE repertoires, removing public or cross-reactive TCRs. Based on the MIRA antigens, annotated TCRs were further analysed at the level of specific ORF or position within ORF. Depth was the summed frequency of annotated unique rearrangements, while breadth was defined as annotated unique rearrangements over total unique productive rearrangements. Group comparisons of TCR breadth used two-sided Wilcoxon rank-sum tests. TCRdb obtained this table from immuneACCESS and retained in-frame rearrangements with V and J assigned. These tables miss some clones; where compared with another copy, unresolved V genes account for less than half of the shortfall, and the remainder is unexplained. V and J calls and clone size come straight from that table; D and trimming were deduced from the DNA. Here the sample has 350,000 to 400,000 clones; about nine tenths occur a single time. The ten largest clones represent under 2% of the sample.

The receptor chain draws on TRBV4-1 and TRBJ2-3, with 9 bases in between that match TRBD2. The sequencing here drew on peripheral blood, taken in a trial of Ad26.COV2.S vaccine versus placebo. This TCR derives from a person aged 18-60 years who received the Ad26.COV2.S COVID-19 vaccine or a placebo. In nucleotides, the sequence is TGCGCCAGCAGCCAAGATCGTAGCGGGAGTCGGTATTTT. This is translated as CASSQDRSGSRYF.